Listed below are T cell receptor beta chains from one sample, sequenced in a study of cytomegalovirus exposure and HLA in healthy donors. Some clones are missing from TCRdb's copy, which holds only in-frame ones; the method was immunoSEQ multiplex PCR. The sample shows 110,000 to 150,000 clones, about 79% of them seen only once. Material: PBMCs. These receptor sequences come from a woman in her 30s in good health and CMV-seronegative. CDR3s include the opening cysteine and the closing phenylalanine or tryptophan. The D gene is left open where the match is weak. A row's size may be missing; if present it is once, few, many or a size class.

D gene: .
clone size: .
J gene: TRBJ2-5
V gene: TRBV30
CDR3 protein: CAWSAMGRETQYF
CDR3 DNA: TGTGCCTGGAGTGCAATGGGCCGGGAGACCCAGTACTTC

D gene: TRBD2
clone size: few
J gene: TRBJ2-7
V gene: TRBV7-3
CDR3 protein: CASSPGLVGEQYF
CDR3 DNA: TGTGCCAGCAGCCCCGGACTAGTCGGCGAGCAGTACTTC

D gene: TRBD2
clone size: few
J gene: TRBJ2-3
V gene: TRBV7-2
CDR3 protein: CASSFTSGGAADTQYF
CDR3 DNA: TGTGCCAGCAGCTTTACTAGCGGGGGGGCAGCAGATACGCAGTATTTT

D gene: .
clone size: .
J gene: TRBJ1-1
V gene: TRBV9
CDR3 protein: CASSAGGEAFF
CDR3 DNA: TGTGCCTCGTCGGCGGGGGGGGAGGCTTTCTTT

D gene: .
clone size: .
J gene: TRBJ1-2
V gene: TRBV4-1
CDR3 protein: CASSQGLDRGARYTF
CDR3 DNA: TGCGCCAGCAGCCAAGGGTTGGACAGAGGAGCACGCTACACCTTC

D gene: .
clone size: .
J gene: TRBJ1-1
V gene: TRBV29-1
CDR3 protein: CSVEGTDFLNTEAFF
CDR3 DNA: TGCAGCGTTGAAGGGACAGACTTCTTGAACACTGAAGCTTTCTTT

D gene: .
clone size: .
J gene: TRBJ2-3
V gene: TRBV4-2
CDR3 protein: CASSQDLEGLGPQYF
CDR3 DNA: TGTGCCAGCAGCCAAGATCTCGAGGGACTTGGTCCGCAGTATTTT

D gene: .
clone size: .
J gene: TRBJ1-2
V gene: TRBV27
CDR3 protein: CASSLSIAGKGYTF
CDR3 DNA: TGTGCCAGCAGTTTATCGATAGCAGGGAAGGGCTACACCTTC

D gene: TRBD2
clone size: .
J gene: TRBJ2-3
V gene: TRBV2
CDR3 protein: CASSEGRGGRADTQYF
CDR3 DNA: TGTGCCAGCAGTGAAGGACGGGGGGGCCGCGCAGATACGCAGTATTTT

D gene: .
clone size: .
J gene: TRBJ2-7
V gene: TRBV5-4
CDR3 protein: CASSPPGGPGEQYF
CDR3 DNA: TGTGCCAGCAGCCCCCCGGGGGGCCCCGGCGAGCAGTACTTC

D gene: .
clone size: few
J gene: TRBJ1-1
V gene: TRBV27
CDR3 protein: CASSLDLGGNTEAFF
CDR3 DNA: TGTGCCAGCAGTTTGGACCTGGGGGGGAACACTGAAGCTTTCTTT

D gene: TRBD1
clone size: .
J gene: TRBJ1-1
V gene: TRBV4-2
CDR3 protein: CASSQEGTGRTEAFF
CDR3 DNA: TGTGCCAGCAGCCAAGAAGGGACAGGGAGAACTGAAGCTTTCTTT

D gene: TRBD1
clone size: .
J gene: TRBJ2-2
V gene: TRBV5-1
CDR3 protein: CASSLRQGATGELFF
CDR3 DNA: TGCGCCAGCAGCTTAAGGCAGGGGGCCACCGGGGAGCTGTTTTTT

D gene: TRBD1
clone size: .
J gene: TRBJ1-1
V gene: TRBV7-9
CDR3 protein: CASSKGQGNTEAFF
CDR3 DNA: TGTGCCAGCAGCAAGGGACAGGGGAACACTGAAGCTTTCTTT

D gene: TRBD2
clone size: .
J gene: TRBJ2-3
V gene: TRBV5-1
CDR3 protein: CASSPGLATDTQYF
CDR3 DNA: TGCGCCAGCAGCCCCGGACTAGCGACAGATACGCAGTATTTT

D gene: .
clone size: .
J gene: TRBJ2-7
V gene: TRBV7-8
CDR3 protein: CASSPQVGEQYF
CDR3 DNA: TGTGCCAGCAGCCCTCAGGTTGGCGAGCAGTACTTC

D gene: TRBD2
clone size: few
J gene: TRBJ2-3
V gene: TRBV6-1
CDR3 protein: CASSELAGGPDTQYF
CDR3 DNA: TGTGCCAGCAGTGAACTAGCGGGGGGGCCAGATACGCAGTATTTT

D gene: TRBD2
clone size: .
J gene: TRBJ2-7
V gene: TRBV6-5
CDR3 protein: CASSYSGTSGTYEQYF
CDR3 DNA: TGTGCCAGCAGTTACTCGGGGACTAGCGGAACCTACGAGCAGTACTTC

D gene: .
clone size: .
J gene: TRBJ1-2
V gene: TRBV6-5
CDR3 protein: CASSFIRAAGYTF
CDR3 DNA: TGTGCCAGCAGTTTCATCAGGGCGGCAGGCTACACCTTC

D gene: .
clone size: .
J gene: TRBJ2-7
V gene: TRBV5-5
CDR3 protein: CASSLEPTGKTYEQYF
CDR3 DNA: TGTGCCAGCAGCCTAGAGCCGACAGGCAAGACCTACGAGCAGTACTTC

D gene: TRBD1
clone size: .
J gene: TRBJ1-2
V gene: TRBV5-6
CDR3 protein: CASSLDRGASRYTF
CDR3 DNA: TGTGCCAGCAGCCTGGACAGGGGCGCTTCTCGCTACACCTTC

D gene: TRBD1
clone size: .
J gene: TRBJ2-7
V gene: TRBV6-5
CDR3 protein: CASSSQTGATYEQYF
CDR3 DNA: TGTGCCAGCAGTTCCCAGACAGGGGCCACCTACGAGCAGTACTTC

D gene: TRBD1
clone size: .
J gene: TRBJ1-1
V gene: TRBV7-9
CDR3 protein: CASSPRDRGVVNTEAFF
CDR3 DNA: TGTGCCAGCAGCCCCCGGGACAGGGGAGTGGTGAACACTGAAGCTTTCTTT

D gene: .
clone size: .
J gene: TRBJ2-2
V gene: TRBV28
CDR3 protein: CASSLGGPVTGELFF
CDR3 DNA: TGTGCCAGCAGTTTGGGGGGGCCGGTCACCGGGGAGCTGTTTTTT

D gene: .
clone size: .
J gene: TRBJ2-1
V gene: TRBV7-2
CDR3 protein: CASSLYSENEQFF
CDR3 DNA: TGTGCCAGCAGCTTATACTCCGAAAATGAGCAGTTCTTC

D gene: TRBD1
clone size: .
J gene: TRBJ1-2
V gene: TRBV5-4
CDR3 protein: CASSSQGGQTNYGYTF
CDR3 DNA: TGTGCCAGCAGCTCGCAGGGGGGACAGACTAACTATGGCTACACCTTC

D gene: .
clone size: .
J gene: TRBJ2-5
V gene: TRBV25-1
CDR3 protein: CATSGNYQETQYF
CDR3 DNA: TGTGCCACCTCGGGGAACTACCAAGAGACCCAGTACTTC

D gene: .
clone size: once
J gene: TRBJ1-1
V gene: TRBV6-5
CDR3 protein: CASSYRGEMMAFF
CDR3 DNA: TGTGCCAGCAGTTATCGGGGGGAAATGATGGCTTTCTTT

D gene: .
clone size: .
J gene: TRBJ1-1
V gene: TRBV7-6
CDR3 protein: CASSLGWGQDTEAFF
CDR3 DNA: TGTGCCAGCAGCTTAGGTTGGGGGCAGGACACTGAAGCTTTCTTT

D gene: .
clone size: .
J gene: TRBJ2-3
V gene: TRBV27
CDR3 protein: CASSYYPTLATWQYF
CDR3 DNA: TGTGCCAGCAGTTACTACCCCACGCTAGCAACGTGGCAGTATTTT

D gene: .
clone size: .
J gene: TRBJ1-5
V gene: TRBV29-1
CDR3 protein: CSGGEGNQPQHF
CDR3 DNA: TGCAGCGGGGGGGAGGGTAATCAGCCCCAGCATTTT

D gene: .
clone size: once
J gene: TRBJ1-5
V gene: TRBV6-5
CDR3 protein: CASSYRANQPQHF
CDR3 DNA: TGTGCCAGCAGTTACCGAGCAAATCAGCCCCAGCATTTT

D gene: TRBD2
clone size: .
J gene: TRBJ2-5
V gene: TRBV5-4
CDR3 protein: CASSWGLGETQYF
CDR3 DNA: TGTGCCAGCAGCTGGGGACTAGGAGAGACCCAGTACTTC

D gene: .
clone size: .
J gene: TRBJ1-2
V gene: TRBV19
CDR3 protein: CASSLQAPYGYTF
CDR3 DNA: TGTGCCAGTAGTTTGCAGGCCCCCTATGGCTACACCTTC

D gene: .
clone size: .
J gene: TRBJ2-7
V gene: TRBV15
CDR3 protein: CATTRGRLSGEQYF
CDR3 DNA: TGTGCCACCACGCGGGGGCGCTTATCCGGCGAGCAGTACTTC

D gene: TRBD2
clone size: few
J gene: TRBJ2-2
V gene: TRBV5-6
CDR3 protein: CASSLRRGGNTGELFF
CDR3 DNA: TGTGCCAGCAGCTTGAGGCGGGGGGGGAACACCGGGGAGCTGTTTTTT

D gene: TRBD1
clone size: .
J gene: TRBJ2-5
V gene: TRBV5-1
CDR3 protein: CASSLGTGTETQYF
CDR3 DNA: TGCGCCAGCAGCTTGGGGACAGGGACGGAGACCCAGTACTTC

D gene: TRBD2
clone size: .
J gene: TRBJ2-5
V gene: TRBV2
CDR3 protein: CASLLAGKETQYF
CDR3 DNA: TGTGCCAGCCTCCTAGCGGGGAAAGAGACCCAGTACTTC

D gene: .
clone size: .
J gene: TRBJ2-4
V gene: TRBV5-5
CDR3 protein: CASSLWPENIQYF
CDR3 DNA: TGTGCCAGCAGCTTGTGGCCAGAAAACATTCAGTACTTC

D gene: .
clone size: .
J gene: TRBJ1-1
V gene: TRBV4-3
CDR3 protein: CASSPRGGGEAFF
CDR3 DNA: TGCGCCAGCAGCCCTCGCGGGGGGGGCGAAGCTTTCTTT

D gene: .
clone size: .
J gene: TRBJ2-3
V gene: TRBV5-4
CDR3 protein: CASSSEGPTDTQYF
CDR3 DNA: TGTGCCAGCAGTTCGGAGGGGCCCACAGATACGCAGTATTTT

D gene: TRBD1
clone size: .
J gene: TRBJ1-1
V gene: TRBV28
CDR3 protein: CASSYLQGAGTEAFF
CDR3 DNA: TGTGCCAGCAGTTATCTACAGGGGGCCGGCACTGAAGCTTTCTTT

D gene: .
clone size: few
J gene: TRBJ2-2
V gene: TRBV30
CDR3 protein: CACRPGTPRGELFF
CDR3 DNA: TGTGCCTGCCGACCGGGGACTCCCAGGGGGGAGCTGTTTTTT

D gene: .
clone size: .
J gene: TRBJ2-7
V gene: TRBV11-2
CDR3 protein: CASSLNPTSSYEQYF
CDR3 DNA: TGTGCCAGCAGCTTAAACCCCACTAGCTCCTACGAGCAGTACTTC

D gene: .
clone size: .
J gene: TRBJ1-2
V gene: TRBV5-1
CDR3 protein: CASSPSTNYGYTF
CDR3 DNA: TGCGCCAGCAGCCCAAGCACTAACTATGGCTACACCTTC

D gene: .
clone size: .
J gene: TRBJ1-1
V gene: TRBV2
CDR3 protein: CASMKTQEVRSTEAFF
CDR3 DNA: TGTGCCAGCATGAAAACGCAAGAGGTCAGAAGCACTGAAGCTTTCTTT

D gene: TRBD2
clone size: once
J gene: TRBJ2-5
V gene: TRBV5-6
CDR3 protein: CASSPRPGGGETQYF
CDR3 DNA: TGTGCCAGCAGCCCCAGGCCGGGCGGGGGAGAGACCCAGTACTTC

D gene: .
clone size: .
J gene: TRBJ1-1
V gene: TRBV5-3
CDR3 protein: CARSWLTGLENTEAFF
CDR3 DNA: TGTGCCAGAAGCTGGCTGACAGGTCTGGAGAACACTGAAGCTTTCTTT

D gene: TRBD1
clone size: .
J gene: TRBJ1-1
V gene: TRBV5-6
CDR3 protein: CASSFTGGLSTEAFF
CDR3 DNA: TGTGCCAGCAGCTTCACAGGGGGCCTGAGCACTGAAGCTTTCTTT

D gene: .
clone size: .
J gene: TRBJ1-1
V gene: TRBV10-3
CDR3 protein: CATRGGDTEAFF
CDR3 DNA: TGTGCCACCCGCGGTGGAGACACTGAAGCTTTCTTT

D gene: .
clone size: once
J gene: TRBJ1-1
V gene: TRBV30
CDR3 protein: CAWSSTEAFF
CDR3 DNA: TGTGCCTGGAGCTCGACTGAAGCTTTCTTT

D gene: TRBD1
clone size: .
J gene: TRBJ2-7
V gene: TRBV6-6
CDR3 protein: CASSVGQGTEQYF
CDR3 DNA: TGTGCCAGCAGTGTAGGACAGGGGACCGAGCAGTACTTC

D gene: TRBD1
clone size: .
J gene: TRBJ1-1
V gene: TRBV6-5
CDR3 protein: CASSQDRGLDTEAFF
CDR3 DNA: TGTGCCAGCAGCCAGGACAGGGGGCTTGACACTGAAGCTTTCTTT